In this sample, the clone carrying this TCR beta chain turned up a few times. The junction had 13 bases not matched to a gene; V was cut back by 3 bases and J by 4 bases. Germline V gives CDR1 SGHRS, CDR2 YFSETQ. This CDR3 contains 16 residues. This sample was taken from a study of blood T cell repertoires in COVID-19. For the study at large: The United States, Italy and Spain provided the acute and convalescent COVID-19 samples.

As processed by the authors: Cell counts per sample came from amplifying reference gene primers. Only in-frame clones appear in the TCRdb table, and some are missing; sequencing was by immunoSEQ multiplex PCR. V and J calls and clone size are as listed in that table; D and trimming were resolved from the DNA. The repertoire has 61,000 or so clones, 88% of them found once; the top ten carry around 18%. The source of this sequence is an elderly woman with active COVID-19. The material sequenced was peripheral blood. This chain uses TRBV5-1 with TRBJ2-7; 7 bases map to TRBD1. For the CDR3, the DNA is TGCGCCAGCAGCTCGGCGGTGACAGGGTTAGCGTACGAGCAGTACTTC. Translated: CASSSAVTGLAYEQYF.